The clone carrying this T cell receptor (beta chain) appeared a single time. Its antigen is as yet unknown. Trimming pared 3 bases from V and 5 bases from J, leaving 3 bases between. The CDR3 runs 11 residues. Per germline, CDR1 LNHDA and CDR2 SQIVND (reference sequence). Measured with immunoSEQ multiplex PCR; TCRdb has only the in-frame clones, and not every one. The sample comprises about 61,000 clones, around four fifths of which are singletons, and roughly 3.3% rests with the top ten. This sample is drawn from a study of OX40 agonist ivuxolimab in advanced cancers. About the study: Patients' therapy was ivuxolimab, an antibody that acts as an agonist of OX40 (CD134).

Study outcomes and limitations: Not determined was the antigen specificity of the expanded peripheral T cells. Normalized T-cell clonal expansion was also low in a subset of nonresponders. Circulating CD4+ and CD8+ T cells showed clonal expansion by week 6 at 0.1 to 3.0 mg/kg.

This clonotype was obtained from an adult with an advanced solid tumor such as melanoma, head and neck, liver or kidney cancer. The specimen comprised CD4+ or CD8+ T cells sorted from blood, sampled in a trial of the OX40 agonist ivuxolimab. V gene TRBV19 combines with J gene TRBJ2-3; the D is unclear. The CDR3 spells CASSIRDTQYF. The CDR3 nucleotides are TGTGCCAGTAGTATTCGAGATACGCAGTATTTT.